What follows are 13 T cell receptor beta chains derived from one specimen sequenced in a study of T cells after yellow fever vaccination. Each CDR3 protein is one row after TCRdb ran MiXCR on the 5' RACE reads. The data contain about 580,000 distinct CDR3 sequences, about 17% of them singletons. The sample in question was PBMCs, obtained around 5 days after the first yellow fever vaccination. These receptors all come from a man between 18 and 35 years old who received the YFV17D yellow fever vaccine.

The rearrangement joins TRBV5-1 to TRBJ2-7, with D possibly TRBD2 on 5 matching bases. CDR3 length: 14 amino acids. From germline, CDR1 is SGHRS and CDR2 YFSETQ. V was cut by 1 base and J by 3 bases, with 11 bases left in between. CDR3: CASSLYGDGYEQYV. The CDR3 DNA follows: TGCGCCAGCAGCTTGTACGGGGATGGCTACGAGCAGTACGTC.

This clonotype was seen only a few times. The chain joins TRBV6-2 or TRBV6-3 to TRBJ1-6; D remains unclear. Germline CDR1 reads MNHEY; CDR2 reads SVGEGT. The CDR3 spans 13 residues. V was shortened by 6 bases and J by 3 bases, with 6 bases between the two germline ends. This CDR3 is CASSDRYNSPLHF. CDR3 sequence (DNA): TGTGCCAGCAGCGACCGCTATAATTCACCCCTCCACTTT.

This clonotype was found a few times. The chain links TRBV7-9 to TRBJ2-7; 9 bases agree with TRBD1. The CDR3 has 17 residues. The J segment lost 3 bases and the V segment lost 4 bases, leaving 13 bases of the junction unmatched. Germline-derived CDR1 and CDR2 are SEHNR and FQNEAQ (reference sequence). The CDR3 protein is CASSSYRGRTPFYEQYF. The CDR3 DNA reads as TGTGCCAGCAGCTCTTACAGGGGGCGAACCCCCTTCTACGAGCAGTACTTC.

CDR3 in DNA: TGCGCCAGCAGCTTGGTAGCCCACGAGCAGTACTTC. It codes for CASSLVAHEQYF. V usage is TRBV5-1 and J usage is TRBJ2-7, with D unclear. This CDR3 comprises 12 residues. Germline V CDR1 and CDR2: SGHRS, YFSETQ. Trimming stripped 0 bases from V and 5 bases from J, with 6 bases between. Combining the CDR3 with reference TRBV5-1 and TRBJ2-7 gives the whole variable domain KAGVTQTPRYLIKTRGQQVTLSCSPISGHRSVSWYQQTPGQGLQFLFEYFSETQRNKGNFPGRFSGRQFSNSRSEMNVSTLELGDSALYLCASSLVAHEQYFGPGTRLTVT.

CDR3 loop: CASSLGGQGYYGYTF. The CDR3 coding sequence is TGTGCCAGCAGCTTAGGCGGACAGGGCTACTATGGCTACACCTTC. The chain carries TRBV7-2 and TRBJ1-2, with TRBD1 matching 8 bases. Trimming took 1 base from V and 3 from J; bases not matched to a gene: 4. The CDR3 extends over 15 amino acids. Germline V CDR1 and CDR2: SGHTA, FQGNSA.

There are a few counts of this clonotype. The chain couples TRBV5-1 to TRBJ2-1; TRBD2 agrees at 7 bases. The CDR3 loop spans 16 amino acids. Germline V gives CDR1 SGHRS, CDR2 YFSETQ. J gave up 5 bases and V 0 bases, and 8 bases lay outside the gene matches. The CDR3 region is CASSLGPNAGDNEQFF. In DNA form, the CDR3 reads TGCGCCAGCAGCTTGGGGCCTAATGCGGGGGACAATGAGCAGTTCTTC.

This clonotype was detected many times. The V call is TRBV10-3, the J call TRBJ2-3, with TRBD2 as a possible D gene (6 bases). V dropped 7 bases and J dropped 5 bases, with 7 bases sitting between them. The CDR3 has 11 residues. Looked up from germline, CDR1 is ENHRY and CDR2 is SYGVKD. The CDR3 coding sequence is TGTGCCATCATGGGAGGAGATACGCAGTATTTT. It is translated as CAIMGGDTQYF.

V and J are TRBV7-9 and TRBJ1-5; D may be TRBD1 (6 bases). CDR1 SEHNR and CDR2 FQNEAQ come from the germline V gene (reference sequence). The CDR3 runs 14 residues. The ends were cut back, 5 bases at V and 6 bases at J, with 14 bases in the middle. The CDR3 nucleotides are TGTGCCAGCAGCCCAACAGGGTGGGCTCAGCCCCAGCATTTT. Translating gives CASSPTGWAQPQHF.

In its sample, this clonotype was seen many times. This chain joins TRBV12-3 or TRBV12-4 and TRBJ1-5; weak D call: TRBD1 (5 bases). CDR3 size: 13 residues. Trimming cost V 3 bases and J 6 bases, with 9 bases left between them. DNA of the CDR3: TGTGCCAGCAGTTTGCACAGGTCTCAGCCCCAGCATTTT. Amino acids: CASSLHRSQPQHF.

This clonotype was detected a few times. The chain has TRBV5-1 and TRBJ2-3; D is uncertain. CDR1 and CDR2 from the germline V gene are SGHRS and YFSETQ. Between the trimmed V and J ends, which lost 3 bases and 2 bases, there was a span of 16 bases. This CDR3 spans 16 amino acids. The CDR3 region has the DNA TGCGCCAGCAGCTCACCGACTCTTACCCACACAGATACGCAGTATTTT. It is translated as CASSSPTLTHTDTQYF.

This clonotype was seen a handful of times. Here the CDR3 DNA reads TGTGCCAGCAGCCCCTCCTGGGAGCTGTTTTTT. It yields the protein CASSPSWELFF. The chain carries TRBV12-3 or TRBV12-4 and TRBJ2-2; D is undetermined. This CDR3 has 11 residues. Trimming took off 6 bases at V and 9 bases at J, with 8 bases between the two ends.

The rearrangement uses TRBV28 and TRBJ2-3; 7 bases align to TRBD2. The CDR3 extends over 18 amino acids. Germline V gene sequence: CDR1 MDHEN, CDR2 SYDVKM. The V segment lost 3 bases and the J segment 0 bases; nucleotides outside the gene matches: 12. The CDR3: CASSFRERGLSSTDTQYF. The CDR3 region has the DNA TGTGCCAGCAGTTTTCGGGAGCGGGGCCTATCTAGCACAGATACGCAGTATTTT.

V is TRBV10-3 and J is TRBJ2-7, with a weak D call TRBD2 (5 bases). V lost 3 bases and J lost 3, with 27 bases in between. CDR3 length equals 19 residues. Germline values: CDR1 ENHRY, CDR2 SYGVKD. CDR3: CAISDLQPLRRTDYYEQYF. DNA of the CDR3: TGTGCCATCAGTGACCTTCAGCCCCTTAGACGGACTGATTACTACGAGCAGTACTTC.